This TCR beta chain was captured by sequencing in a study of glioma-infiltrating T cells after dendritic cell vaccination (dated by TCRdb to between 2015 and 2016). Broadly, across the study: A cohort of roughly 15 glioblastoma patients from Phase I and II dendritic cell vaccination trials was included, of whom 9 were newly diagnosed and 6 had recurrent disease. The vaccine was prepared from monocyte-derived dendritic cells that were cultured for seven to eight days with IL-4 and GM-CSF and then pulsed overnight with autologous tumor lysate. Between about 2003 and 2013, patients were given autologous tumor lysate-pulsed dendritic cell vaccination. In glioblastoma patients vaccinated with dendritic cells, deep sequencing of TCR beta CDR3 regions served to measure the amount of tumor-infiltrating lymphocytes and to compare repertoires between tumor and blood. Each patient was given three intradermal dendritic cell vaccine injections, spaced two weeks apart, in the arm below the axilla. Survival after dendritic cell vaccination was correlated with TCR sequencing metrics, such as TIL content and the overlap between tumor and blood repertoires. Overall results and qualifications from the work: No direct relationship between TCR clonality and survival was found, suggesting that a diverse polyclonal response may matter. The TCR overlap response model with three groups was called speculative and said to need prospective validation. Longer time to progression and overall survival after dendritic cell vaccination were predicted by higher estimated pretreatment TIL content. The cohort was small and heterogeneous, only a few patients had full blood and tumor sets, and even fewer had initial-recurrent tumor pairs.

Clipping removes 6 bases from V and 2 bases from J, with 7 as the unmatched junction base count. The germline V gene yields SGHNT for CDR1 and YENEEA for CDR2. The CDR3 sequence holds 15 residues, the cysteine and phenylalanine included. CDR3 DNA only is kept here, 45 bases in frame from base 1. The time point label of this sample denotes: after dendritic cell vaccination, including at tumor progression/relapse. To be selected, patients needed enough residual fresh-frozen tumor tissue and more than two years of available survival data. An isocitrate dehydrogenase mutation was not carried by any of the glioblastoma patients, although molecular status was otherwise variable. PBMC were collected before vaccination, two weeks after the third vaccination, and at tumor progression when it occurred. Genomic DNA was extracted with the Qiagen DNeasy Blood extraction Kit. TCRB CDR3 regions were amplified from about 2 ug genomic DNA, or all available DNA if less, using the immunoSEQ assay. Multiplex PCR used 60 forward primers for TCR V beta segments and 13 reverse primers for J beta segments. To estimate reads per starting template, synthetic control templates were spiked into each sample at limiting dilution. Sequencing produced 87 bp reads on the Illumina HiSeq System. Under the source paper's analysis protocol: PCR and sequencing errors were removed by a nearest neighbor algorithm that merged closely related sequences. TCR overlap was defined as the percentage of unique tumor TCR beta sequences that were also found in the peripheral blood of the same patient. This is the immuneACCESS table as TCRdb keeps it, with only in-frame sequences that have V and J called. A part of the clones is gone; compared with another copy, unresolved V genes explain less than half, and the rest is unexplained. V and J calls and clone size are as listed in that table; D and trimming were resolved from the DNA. This sample gives tens of thousands of clones in total; around nine tenths of them show up just once. The ten most abundant clones make up approximately 2.4% of the sample.

For this clone: Its cognate antigen has yet to be identified. Base qualities are not recorded, but no much larger clone differs from it by a single base.

This chain is built from TRBV11-3 and TRBJ2-1, with 7 middle bases fitting TRBD1. The sample consisted of blood, taken after dendritic cell vaccination. The clonotype comes from a human donor with glioblastoma. The CDR3 protein is CASSFDRVPYNEQFF. The DNA sequence is given as TGTGCCAGCAGTTTCGACAGGGTACCCTACAATGAGCAGTTCTTC.